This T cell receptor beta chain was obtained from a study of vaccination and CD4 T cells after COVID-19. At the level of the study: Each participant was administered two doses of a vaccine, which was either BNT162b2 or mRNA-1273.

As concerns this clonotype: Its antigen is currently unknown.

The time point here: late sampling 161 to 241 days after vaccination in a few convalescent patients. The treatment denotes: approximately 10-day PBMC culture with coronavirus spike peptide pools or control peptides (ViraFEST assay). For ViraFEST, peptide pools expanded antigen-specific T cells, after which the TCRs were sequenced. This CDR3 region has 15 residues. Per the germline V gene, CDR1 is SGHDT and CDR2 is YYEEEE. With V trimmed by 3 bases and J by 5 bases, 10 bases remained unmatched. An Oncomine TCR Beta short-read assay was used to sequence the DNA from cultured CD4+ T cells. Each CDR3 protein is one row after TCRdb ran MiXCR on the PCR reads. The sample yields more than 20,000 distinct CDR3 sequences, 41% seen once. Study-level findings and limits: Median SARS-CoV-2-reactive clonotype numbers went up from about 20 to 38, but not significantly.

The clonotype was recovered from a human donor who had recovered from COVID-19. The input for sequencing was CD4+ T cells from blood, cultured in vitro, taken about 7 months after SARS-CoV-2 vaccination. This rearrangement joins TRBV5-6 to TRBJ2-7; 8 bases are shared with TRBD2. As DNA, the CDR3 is TGTGCCAGCAGCTATCCGGGACTAGGGGCCCACGAGCAGTACTTC. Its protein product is CASSYPGLGAHEQYF. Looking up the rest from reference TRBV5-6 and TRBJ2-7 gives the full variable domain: DAGVTQSPTHLIKTRGQQVTLRCSPKSGHDTVSWYQQALGQGPQFIFQYYEEEERQRGNFPDRFSGHQFPNYSSELNVNALLLGDSALYLCASSYPGLGAHEQYFGPGTRLTVT.